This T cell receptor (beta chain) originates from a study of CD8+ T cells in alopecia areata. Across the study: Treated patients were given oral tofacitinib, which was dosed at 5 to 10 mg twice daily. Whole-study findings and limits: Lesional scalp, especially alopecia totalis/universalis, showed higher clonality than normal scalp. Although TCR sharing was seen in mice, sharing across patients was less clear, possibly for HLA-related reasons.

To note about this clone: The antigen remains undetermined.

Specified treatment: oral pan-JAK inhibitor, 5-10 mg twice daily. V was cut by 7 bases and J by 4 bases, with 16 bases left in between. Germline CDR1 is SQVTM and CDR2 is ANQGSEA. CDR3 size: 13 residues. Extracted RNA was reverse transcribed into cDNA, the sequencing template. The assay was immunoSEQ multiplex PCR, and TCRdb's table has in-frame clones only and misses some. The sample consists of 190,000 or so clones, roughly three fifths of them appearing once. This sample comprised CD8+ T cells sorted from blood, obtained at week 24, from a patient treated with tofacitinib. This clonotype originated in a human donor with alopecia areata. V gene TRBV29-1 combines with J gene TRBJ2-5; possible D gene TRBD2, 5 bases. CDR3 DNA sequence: TGCAGCGGGGAGATGAGGGTGGGAGAGACCCAGTACTTC. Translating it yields CSGEMRVGETQYF.